One sample yielded the 21 T cell receptor beta chains listed below, sequenced in a study of tumor-infiltrating lymphocytes in primary liver carcinoma. Total RNA (around 500 ng) served as template for TCR beta cDNA synthesis primed by a constant-region primer. Three nested multiplex PCR rounds, a slightly modified ARM-PCR, produced the libraries for TCR beta. Researchers ran the first two PCR rounds for roughly 10 cycles each with TRBV1-TRBV30 forward primers and a C-beta reverse primer. Using its own MiXCR run on the multiplex PCR reads, TCRdb lists one record per CDR3 protein. The table includes 30,000 to 40,000 distinct CDR3 sequences, roughly 80% detected once. RNA and DNA were co-extracted from roughly 20-30 mg of unsorted bulk tissue. The sequencing sample was made of liver tumor tissue from sampling region 4. Subset here: tumor region T4, right-lateral pole. These receptors all stem from a man aged 35 to 55 with primary liver carcinoma and hepatitis B virus infection.

In this sample, this clonotype turned up many times. The CDR3 nucleotides are TGCAGTGCGGACAGGGCTAGCACAGATACGCAGTATTTT. This gives the protein CSADRASTDTQYF. The chain combines TRBV20-1 with TRBJ2-3, with 8 positions matching TRBD1. This CDR3 has 13 residues. Losses at the gene ends were 6 bases for V and 0 bases for J; bases not matched to a gene: 2. Germline V gene lookup returns CDR1 DFQATT and CDR2 SNEGSKA (reference sequence).

For this clonotype: The junction departs from the called germline gene at one end, perhaps through a read error. This rearrangement joins TRBV6-1 to TRBJ1-5; D not certain. Germline V gene data show CDR1 as MNHNS and CDR2 as SASEGT. The CDR3 extends over 16 amino acids. In DNA, the CDR3 is TGTGCCAGCAGTGGAGGAGGAATAGTTGGCAATCAGCCCCATCATTTT. Amino acid sequence: CASSGGGIVGNQPHHF.

This clonotype has only a few counts. Given the absence of the conserved phenylalanine or tryptophan at the CDR3 end, a read error is likely. This chain connects TRBV20-1 to TRBJ2-4, with D unresolved. V lost 3 bases and J 11 bases, leaving 17 bases between the germline ends. Germline values: CDR1 DFQATT, CDR2 SNEGSKA (reference sequence). This CDR3 spans 13 amino acids. The CDR3 here is CSASPGAPNVQYL. The DNA of the CDR3 is TGCAGTGCTAGTCCAGGAGCGCCTAACGTTCAGTACCTC.

A word on this clonotype: Mismatch with germline at one junction end may stem from a read error. The genes are TRBV6-1 and TRBJ2-2, with a possible D match to TRBD1 (5 bases). Looked up from germline, CDR1 is MNHNS and CDR2 is SASEGT. The CDR3 extends over 15 amino acids. CDR3 nucleotide sequence: TGTGCCAGAAGTGAAGCCGACAGAGATGCCGGGGAGCTGTTTTTT. Translating gives CARSEADRDAGELFF.

This clonotype was detected once. An end of the junction differs from the germline gene, which may be a read error. The rearrangement links TRBV10-3 to TRBJ2-2; D may be TRBD1 (5 bases). This CDR3 has 14 residues. Germline V gene lookup returns CDR1 ENHRY and CDR2 SYGVKD. CDR3 sequence reads: CASLVAGNIGELFF. CDR3 nucleotide sequence: TGTGCCAGTTTAGTAGCAGGGAACATCGGGGAGCTGTTTTTT.

This clonotype has just one count. An end of the junction differs from the germline gene, which may be a read error. V and J are TRBV11-2 and TRBJ2-1, with D possibly called TRBD1 or TRBD2 (5 bases each). CDR1 and CDR2 (germline): SGHAT, FQNNGV. This CDR3 comprises 17 residues. The CDR3 loop reads CASSLDRGWRFYYEQLF. CDR3 sequence (DNA): TGTGCCAGCAGCTTAGATAGGGGCTGGAGGTTCTACTATGAGCAGCTCTTC.

As concerns this clonotype: The conserved phenylalanine or tryptophan is not found at the CDR3 terminus, so this likely reflects a read error. It is unclear where the CDR3 begins or ends on the DNA, so no DNA is shown, and the CDR3 is as TCRdb lists it. This chain links TRBV11-1 with TRBJ2-7; the table calls TRBD2, which could not be checked here. The CDR3 region is 15 residues in length, termini included. The V gene's germline CDR1 is SGHAT and CDR2 FQDESV (reference sequence). The CDR3 here is CASSLTGSGEYERYL.

This clonotype turned up a few times. The chain is built from TRBV9 and TRBJ2-1; D is unclear. Germline CDR1 reads SGDLS; CDR2 reads YYNGEE. The CDR3 loop spans 16 amino acids. Trimming took off 0 bases at V and 0 bases at J, with 10 bases between the two ends. The chain's CDR3 is CASSVAGSLSYNEQFF. CDR3 in DNA: TGTGCCAGCAGCGTAGCGGGTTCGCTCTCCTACAATGAGCAGTTCTTC.

Comment on this clonotype: Its ends do not fully match the called genes, so a read error is possible. The J gene is TRBJ1-6, the V gene TRBV28, with D tentatively TRBD1 (6 bases). The CDR3 length is 16 residues. Germline assignment: CDR1 MDHEN and CDR2 SYDVKM. CDR3 region: CANIRQGIFDNSALHF. CDR3 nucleotide sequence: TGTGCCAACATACGCCAGGGGATTTTTGATAATTCAGCCCTCCATTTT.

The table lists this clonotype with many counts. The chain uses TRBV30 and TRBJ1-2, with 8 bases lining up with TRBD1. The germline CDR1 and CDR2 sequences are GTSNPN and SVGIG (reference sequence). Unmatched junction bases numbered 7, after V lost 4 bases and J lost 9 bases. The length of the CDR3 is 12 residues. The CDR3 region has the DNA TGTGCCTGGACCTGGGACAGGCTCAGCTACACCTTC. Amino acid sequence: CAWTWDRLSYTF.

Remarks on this clonotype: The junction departs from germline at one end; a sequencing error may be responsible. The chain has TRBV7-8 and TRBJ2-5; the D gene is possibly TRBD2 (5 bases). The germline V gene encodes CDR1 SGHVS and CDR2 FQNEAQ. The CDR3 is 11 residues long. For the CDR3, the DNA is TGTGCCAACAGCCCCGGGGAGACCCTGTACTTC. Translating gives CANSPGETLYF. The full variable domain, with the rest looked up from reference TRBV7-8 and TRBJ2-5, is GAGVSQSPRYKVAKRGQDVALRCDPISGHVSLFWYQQALGQGPEFLTYFQNEAQLDKSGLPSDRFFAERPEGSVSTLKIQRTQQEDSAVYLCANSPGETLYFGPGTRLLVL.

Comments on this clonotype: One junction end disagrees with the germline gene, perhaps due to a read error. This chain links TRBV11-2 with TRBJ2-1; D is uncertain. Germline V gene sequence: CDR1 SGHAT, CDR2 FQNNGV. CDR3 length: 13 amino acids. In nucleotides, the CDR3 is TGTGCCTGCAGTCCAATGATTGAGGCCTCGCAGTTCTTC. Amino acids: CACSPMIEASQFF.

On this clonotype itself: A read error may explain this, as a much larger clone is one base away. The rearrangement uses TRBV20-1 and TRBJ2-7, with 8 bases that match TRBD2. The CDR3 consists of 13 residues. The J segment lost 1 base and the V segment lost 7 bases, leaving 6 bases of the junction unmatched. Looked up from germline, CDR1 is DFQATT and CDR2 is SNEGSKA (reference sequence). CDR3 in amino acids: CSVYGGGSYEQYF. CDR3 coding DNA: TGCAGTGTCTACGGGGGGGGGTCCTACGAGCAGTACTTC.

J is TRBJ2-2 and V is TRBV29-1; D is perhaps TRBD2 (5 bases). In germline, CDR1 is SQVTM, CDR2 ANQGSEA. The V end lost 4 bases, the J end lost 0 bases, and 12 bases lay between the germline ends. The CDR3 totals 15 residues. The CDR3 protein is CSVVTRAANTGELFF. CDR3 DNA sequence: TGCAGCGTTGTTACTAGGGCGGCGAACACCGGGGAGCTGTTTTTT.

To note about this clonotype: The junction departs from the called germline gene at one end, perhaps through a read error. The V and J genes are TRBV28 and TRBJ2-7; no clear D. Germline loops: CDR1 MDHEN, CDR2 SYDVKM. This CDR3 comprises 15 residues. The CDR3 DNA is TGTGCCAGCAGTTCTTACTCGAGGAGCTTCTACGAACAGTACTTC. Translating gives CASSSYSRSFYEQYF.

As regards this clonotype: One end of the junction fails to match germline, which may point to a read error. The rearrangement links TRBV29-1 to TRBJ2-1, with 8 bases matching TRBD2. Germline CDR1 is SQVTM and CDR2 is ANQGSEA. This CDR3 spans 15 amino acids. In nucleotides, the CDR3 is TGCAGCGTTGGACCATCGGGAGGGTTCTACAATGAGCAGCTCTTC. Translated, it gives CSVGPSGGFYNEQLF.

The V gene is TRBV5-1, the J gene TRBJ2-1, with no clear D. V lost 0 bases and J 12 bases, leaving 16 bases between the germline ends. The CDR3 spans 14 residues. Germline V lookup: CDR1 SGHRS, CDR2 YFSETQ. CDR3 amino acids: CASSLEGWSHGQFF. CDR3 DNA: TGCGCCAGCAGCTTGGAGGGCTGGAGCCATGGGCAGTTCTTC. The full variable domain, rest sourced from reference TRBV5-1 and TRBJ2-1, is KAGVTQTPRYLIKTRGQQVTLSCSPISGHRSVSWYQQTPGQGLQFLFEYFSETQRNKGNFPGRFSGRQFSNSRSEMNVSTLELGDSALYLCASSLEGWSHGQFFGPGTRLTVL.

This chain links TRBV20-1 with TRBJ2-1, with TRBD2 matching 7 bases. Germline trimming cut 0 bases from V and 8 bases from J; bases unmatched to any gene: 10. This CDR3 comprises 15 residues. Germline CDR1 reads DFQATT; CDR2 reads SNEGSKA (reference sequence). The CDR3 loop is CSARDPRGSGDEQFF. The CDR3 DNA reads as TGCAGTGCTAGAGATCCCCGCGGGAGCGGTGATGAGCAGTTCTTC.

With regard to this clonotype: No conserved phenylalanine or tryptophan is present at the end of the CDR3, so a read error is the likely explanation. The DNA is left out, because the CDR3 cannot be placed on it with certainty; the CDR3 is given as TCRdb lists it. V gene TRBV6-5 combines with J gene TRBJ2-6; TRBD2, the D gene given by the table, was not confirmed from the DNA. The CDR3 is made up of 19 amino acids, end residues included. Looked up from germline, CDR1 is MNHEY and CDR2 is SVGAGI. The CDR3 loop reads CARSSSVTSEYSGANVLIL.

The chain carries TRBV24-1 and TRBJ2-1; 8 bases match TRBD1. Looked up from germline, CDR1 is KGHDR and CDR2 is SFDVKD. The CDR3 contains 16 residues. J was trimmed by 10 bases and V by 3 bases; bases with no gene match: 13. CDR3 sequence: CATSDPRTGLTNEQFF. The DNA for the CDR3 is TGTGCCACCAGTGATCCCCGGACAGGGTTAACGAACGAGCAGTTCTTC.

This clonotype was detected many times. This chain joins TRBV7-2 and TRBJ1-2; tentatively, D is TRBD1 (6 bases). V lost 5 bases and J lost 4, with 11 bases in between. CDR1 and CDR2 (germline): SGHTA, FQGNSA. This CDR3 has 13 residues. This CDR3 reads CASSVDRRYGYTF. CDR3 nucleotide sequence: TGTGCCAGCAGCGTAGACAGGCGCTATGGCTACACCTTC.